This TCR beta chain came from a study of CD8+ T cells in alopecia areata. Noted treatment: oral pan-JAK inhibitor, 5-10 mg twice daily. This clone was picked up a small number of times. cDNA reverse transcribed from extracted RNA served as the sequencing template. TCRdb keeps only in-frame clones here, not all; method: immunoSEQ multiplex PCR. The table has about 250,000 clones, 60% seen once; the top ten hold roughly 0.88%. This CDR3 has 16 amino acids. After removal of 3 bases from V and 2 bases from J, the junction contained 6 bases not matched to a gene. In germline, CDR1 is SGHRS, CDR2 YFSETQ. The clonotype was recovered from a human donor with alopecia areata. The chain combines TRBV5-1 with TRBJ2-5; 11 bases line up with TRBD2. The input for sequencing was CD4+ T cells sorted from blood, taken around week 54, from a patient treated with tofacitinib. The CDR3 is CASSWTPSGGQETQYF. The CDR3 coding sequence is TGCGCCAGCAGCTGGACCCCTAGCGGGGGGCAAGAGACCCAGTACTTC.